The rows below give T cell receptor beta chains drawn from one sample of a study of metastatic and nonmetastatic thyroid tumors. TCRdb called clones again from the PCR reads with MiXCR. Seen here are about 30,000 clones, more than 25% observed once, and the top ten hold about 30%. Sequences were obtained from blood. The source is a female donor with papillary thyroid cancer or a benign thyroid nodule (not recorded which). Some clones in this sample may be carry-over from other donors' samples. CDR3s include the opening cysteine and the closing phenylalanine or tryptophan. The D gene is left open where the match is weak. Only some rows state a clone size, as once, few, many or a class for expanded clones.

j_call clone_size v_call d_call cdr3_aa cdr3_nt
TRBJ2-5 NA TRBV9 TRBD1 CASSVRDSGVETQYF TGTGCCAGCAGCGTCCGGGACAGTGGCGTGGAGACCCAGTACTTC
TRBJ1-3 medium-sized TRBV28 NA CASILGGAGNTIYF TGTGCCAGCATCTTAGGGGGTGCTGGAAACACCATATATTTT
TRBJ2-6 few TRBV6-2/TRBV6-3 TRBD2 CASILAGGTGANVLTF TGTGCCAGCATACTAGCGGGAGGAACTGGGGCCAACGTCCTGACTTTC
TRBJ2-7 NA TRBV5-1 NA CASSLTIGQGMYEQYF TGCGCCAGCAGCTTGACAATCGGGCAGGGGATGTACGAGCAGTACTTC
TRBJ2-1 few TRBV2 NA CASSGLPSNEQFF TGTGCCAGCAGTGGCCTGCCCAGCAATGAGCAGTTCTTC
TRBJ1-1 NA TRBV11-2 NA CASSPLGNTEAFF TGTGCCAGCAGCCCCTTGGGGAACACTGAAGCTTTCTTT
TRBJ1-1 NA TRBV6-1 TRBD1 CASSQGATEAFF TGTGCCAGCAGTCAGGGGGCCACTGAAGCTTTCTTT
TRBJ2-7 few TRBV6-2/TRBV6-3 TRBD2 CASSAGTSGMQYF TGTGCCAGCAGCGCCGGGACTAGCGGTATGCAGTACTTC
TRBJ2-1 NA TRBV12-3/TRBV12-4 TRBD2 CASRGVSGGWDNEQFF TGTGCCAGCAGGGGCGTTAGCGGGGGTTGGGACAATGAGCAGTTCTTC
TRBJ1-3 NA TRBV9 NA CASSAERGTSGNTIYF TGTGCCAGCAGCGCAGAAAGGGGCACCTCTGGAAACACCATATATTTT
TRBJ2-1 few TRBV6-1 NA CASSPTGGSGHNEQFF TGTGCCAGCAGTCCAACCGGGGGTAGCGGCCACAATGAGCAGTTCTTC
TRBJ2-7 NA TRBV5-1 TRBD2 CASSRELAVDYEQYF TGCGCCAGCAGCAGGGAACTAGCGGTAGACTACGAGCAGTACTTC
TRBJ2-2 NA TRBV24-1 TRBD2 CATNGAGANTGELFF TGTGCCACCAATGGAGCGGGAGCTAACACCGGGGAGCTGTTTTTT
TRBJ1-2 medium-sized TRBV28 NA CASSQRQVGGYTF TGTGCCAGCAGTCAAAGACAGGTTGGGGGCTACACCTTC
TRBJ2-7 NA TRBV7-2 NA CASGSTGSYEQYF TGTGCCAGCGGATCGACAGGCTCCTACGAGCAGTACTTC
TRBJ2-7 NA TRBV19 TRBD2 CASLSGSAEQYF TGTGCCAGCCTCAGCGGGAGCGCCGAGCAGTACTTC
TRBJ2-7 few TRBV2 TRBD1 CAISGTGADEQYF TGTGCCATTTCCGGGACAGGCGCCGACGAGCAGTACTTC
TRBJ2-6 NA TRBV6-1 NA CASSSDDSGANVLTF TGTGCCAGCAGTTCAGACGACTCTGGGGCCAACGTCCTGACTTTC
TRBJ2-2 NA TRBV11-2 TRBD2 CASSPRWLAGPKGELFF TGTGCCAGCAGCCCGCGTTGGCTAGCGGGGCCGAAAGGGGAGCTGTTTTTT
TRBJ1-3 many TRBV7-2 NA CASSQDTPGNTIYF TGTGCCAGCAGCCAAGACACGCCTGGAAACACCATATATTTT
TRBJ2-3 NA TRBV11-2 TRBD2 CASSLGGGASNTQYF TGTGCCAGCAGCTTAGGCGGGGGGGCCTCAAATACGCAGTATTTT
TRBJ2-7 many TRBV19 TRBD2 CASSILLAGGYEQYF TGTGCCAGTAGTATTTTGCTAGCGGGAGGCTACGAGCAGTACTTC
TRBJ2-1 NA TRBV27 NA CASSLSRVGEQFF TGTGCCAGCAGTTTATCCAGGGTGGGTGAGCAGTTCTTC
TRBJ2-1 many TRBV5-1 TRBD2 CASSSTPGLAGEEQFF TGCGCCAGCAGCTCCACACCGGGACTAGCGGGAGAAGAGCAGTTCTTC
TRBJ2-2 few TRBV27 NA CASSTWTDGELFF TGTGCCAGCAGTACGTGGACAGACGGGGAGCTGTTTTTT
TRBJ2-2 NA TRBV5-1 NA CASSPKTVTGELFF TGCGCCAGCAGTCCAAAGACGGTCACCGGGGAGCTGTTTTTT
TRBJ1-6 medium-sized TRBV27 NA CASSLERRYSPLHF TGTGCCAGCAGTCTCGAGAGACGATATTCACCCCTCCACTTT
TRBJ2-6 NA TRBV5-1 NA CASSTTTGVSGANVLTF TGCGCCAGCAGCACTACTACAGGAGTCTCTGGGGCCAACGTCCTGACTTTC
TRBJ1-2 few TRBV29-1 TRBD1 CSVETRTGSYGYTF TGCAGCGTTGAAACCCGGACAGGAAGCTATGGCTACACCTTC
TRBJ1-1 many TRBV19 NA CASSSGLGKAFF TGTGCCAGTAGTTCCGGGCTTGGGAAAGCTTTCTTT